These T cell receptor beta chains were read from a single sample in a study of control samples from healthy donors and cancer patients. TCRdb's table, derived via immunoSEQ multiplex PCR, lists solely in-frame clones and lacks some. The sample includes about 250,000 clones, 82% of them seen just once. Material: PBMCs. The receptors stem from a woman aged 55-69 years with lung cancer. CDR3s include the opening cysteine and the closing phenylalanine or tryptophan. Fields, in order: J gene, clone size, V gene, D gene, CDR3 protein, CDR3 DNA. D genes are given only for firm matches. Clone size appears in some rows only: once, few, many, or a class for an expanded clone.

j_gene: TRBJ2-1; abundance: once; v_gene: TRBV6-1; d_gene: TRBD2; CDR3aa: CASSVASGTSGYNEQFF; CDR3nt: TGTGCCAGCAGTGTCGCCTCCGGGACTAGCGGATACAATGAGCAGTTCTTC
j_gene: TRBJ2-3; abundance: -; v_gene: TRBV9; d_gene: -; CDR3aa: CASSAAVWEKGTDTQYF; CDR3nt: TGTGCCAGCAGCGCAGCGGTATGGGAGAAAGGGACAGATACGCAGTATTTT
j_gene: TRBJ1-2; abundance: once; v_gene: TRBV27; d_gene: TRBD1; CDR3aa: CASSSRQGTLLNYGYTF; CDR3nt: TGTGCCAGCAGTTCTCGACAGGGGACCCTGTTGAACTATGGCTACACCTTC
j_gene: TRBJ1-1; abundance: once; v_gene: TRBV7-2; d_gene: TRBD1; CDR3aa: CASSAIGTGALGAEAFF; CDR3nt: TGTGCCAGCAGCGCGATAGGGACAGGGGCCCTCGGGGCTGAAGCTTTCTTT
j_gene: TRBJ2-7; abundance: -; v_gene: TRBV5-1; d_gene: -; CDR3aa: CASSFWTAYEQYF; CDR3nt: TGCGCCAGCAGCTTCTGGACAGCCTACGAGCAGTACTTC
j_gene: TRBJ2-7; abundance: -; v_gene: TRBV11-2; d_gene: -; CDR3aa: CASSLWVTLDSYEQYF; CDR3nt: TGTGCCAGCAGCTTATGGGTGACACTGGATTCCTACGAGCAGTACTTC
j_gene: TRBJ1-2; abundance: -; v_gene: TRBV4-1; d_gene: TRBD1; CDR3aa: CASSQDEYLTGGFDGYTF; CDR3nt: TGCGCCAGCAGCCAAGATGAATATCTCACAGGGGGATTTGATGGCTACACCTTC
j_gene: TRBJ1-5; abundance: -; v_gene: TRBV5-1; d_gene: TRBD1; CDR3aa: CASSLGTGQSYQPQHF; CDR3nt: TGCGCCAGCAGCTTGGGGACAGGGCAATCCTATCAGCCCCAGCATTTT
j_gene: TRBJ2-1; abundance: -; v_gene: TRBV11-3; d_gene: TRBD2; CDR3aa: CASSLASLAGYNEQFF; CDR3nt: TGTGCCAGCAGCTTAGCCTCTCTAGCGGGTTACAATGAGCAGTTCTTC
j_gene: TRBJ2-7; abundance: -; v_gene: TRBV7-8; d_gene: -; CDR3aa: CASSLQGFTYEQYF; CDR3nt: TGTGCCAGCAGCCTTCAAGGGTTCACCTACGAGCAGTACTTC
j_gene: TRBJ2-1; abundance: -; v_gene: TRBV3-1/TRBV3-2; d_gene: TRBD2; CDR3aa: CASSQAGTSGEQFF; CDR3nt: TGTGCCAGCAGCCAAGCTGGGACTAGCGGTGAGCAGTTCTTC
j_gene: TRBJ1-1; abundance: -; v_gene: TRBV19; d_gene: -; CDR3aa: CASTILGVAGTEAFF; CDR3nt: TGTGCCAGTACCATTTTGGGGGTCGCGGGCACTGAAGCTTTCTTT
j_gene: TRBJ2-1; abundance: -; v_gene: TRBV5-1; d_gene: -; CDR3aa: CASSFNRDGGQFF; CDR3nt: TGCGCCAGCAGCTTCAACAGGGACGGAGGGCAGTTCTTC
j_gene: TRBJ2-6; abundance: -; v_gene: TRBV3-1/TRBV3-2; d_gene: -; CDR3aa: CASSQTRGSGANVLTF; CDR3nt: TGTGCCAGCAGCCAAACCCGGGGCTCTGGGGCCAACGTCCTGACTTTC
j_gene: TRBJ1-3; abundance: -; v_gene: TRBV4-1; d_gene: -; CDR3aa: CASSPGHSGNTIYF; CDR3nt: TGCGCCAGCAGCCCGGGCCACTCTGGAAACACCATATATTTT
j_gene: TRBJ2-1; abundance: -; v_gene: TRBV18; d_gene: -; CDR3aa: CASSPGTLYYEQFF; CDR3nt: TGTGCCAGCTCACCAGGGACACTCTACTATGAGCAGTTCTTC
j_gene: TRBJ2-5; abundance: once; v_gene: TRBV28; d_gene: -; CDR3aa: CASSFSDHAETQYF; CDR3nt: TGTGCCAGCAGTTTCTCGGATCATGCAGAGACCCAGTACTTC
j_gene: TRBJ1-5; abundance: -; v_gene: TRBV28; d_gene: -; CDR3aa: CASSSDGFSPQHF; CDR3nt: TGTGCCAGCAGCTCGGACGGCTTCAGCCCCCAGCATTTT
j_gene: TRBJ2-5; abundance: -; v_gene: TRBV5-1; d_gene: TRBD2; CDR3aa: CASSQTRGTSSLYQETQYF; CDR3nt: TGCGCCAGCAGCCAAACCCGGGGGACTAGCTCTTTGTACCAAGAGACCCAGTACTTC
j_gene: TRBJ1-2; abundance: -; v_gene: TRBV5-4; d_gene: -; CDR3aa: CASSQHNNYGYTF; CDR3nt: TGTGCCAGCAGCCAACACAATAACTATGGCTACACCTTC
j_gene: TRBJ2-7; abundance: -; v_gene: TRBV5-1; d_gene: -; CDR3aa: CASSLGDSLPGAGSSYEQYF; CDR3nt: TGCGCCAGCAGCTTGGGGGACTCACTACCAGGGGCGGGGAGCTCCTACGAGCAGTACTTC
j_gene: TRBJ1-1; abundance: -; v_gene: TRBV6-5; d_gene: -; CDR3aa: CASSRDKNTEAFF; CDR3nt: TGTGCCAGCAGTCGGGACAAGAACACTGAAGCTTTCTTT
j_gene: TRBJ1-2; abundance: few; v_gene: TRBV28; d_gene: -; CDR3aa: CASSLYGGNGYTF; CDR3nt: TGTGCCAGCAGTTTATACGGGGGCAACGGCTACACCTTC
j_gene: TRBJ2-7; abundance: -; v_gene: TRBV2; d_gene: -; CDR3aa: CASSGEVAGEQYF; CDR3nt: TGTGCCAGCAGTGGGGAGGTAGCCGGCGAGCAGTACTTC
j_gene: TRBJ1-1; abundance: -; v_gene: TRBV7-6; d_gene: -; CDR3aa: CASSIPLRGEAFF; CDR3nt: TGTGCCAGCAGCATACCCTTAAGGGGAGAAGCTTTCTTT
j_gene: TRBJ1-3; abundance: -; v_gene: TRBV29-1; d_gene: TRBD1; CDR3aa: CSVAPTGRGNTIYF; CDR3nt: TGCAGCGTTGCGCCGACAGGGAGAGGAAACACCATATATTTT
j_gene: TRBJ1-1; abundance: -; v_gene: TRBV2; d_gene: -; CDR3aa: CASRGSRGTEAFF; CDR3nt: TGTGCCAGCAGAGGCAGCAGGGGCACTGAAGCTTTCTTT
j_gene: TRBJ1-4; abundance: -; v_gene: TRBV5-1; d_gene: TRBD1; CDR3aa: CASSDTGGYEKLFF; CDR3nt: TGCGCCAGCAGCGATACAGGGGGTTATGAAAAACTGTTTTTT
j_gene: TRBJ2-7; abundance: -; v_gene: TRBV25-1; d_gene: -; CDR3aa: CASSVWYEQYF; CDR3nt: TGTGCCAGCAGTGTCTGGTACGAGCAGTACTTC